The source of this T cell receptor beta chain is a study of blood T cells in healthy people across ages. Points on this clonotype: The junction departs from the called germline gene at one end, perhaps through a read error.

Isolation yielded PBMCs, at least 7 million per sample, in every case. Combining a sample-barcoded 5' primer with a J-beta primer mix, a second PCR ran for roughly 7 to 12 cycles. Tagging of each cDNA molecule was performed by a template-switch adaptor with 12 random nucleotides. Each sample yielded at least 2.5 million CDR3-containing paired-end reads. TCRdb re-analysed the 5' RACE reads in MiXCR, keeping a single row per CDR3 protein. Among 540,000 or so distinct CDR3 sequences, 40% to 55% were seen once, and the ten largest hold just under 25%. The CDR3 consists of 16 residues. In germline, CDR1 is SGHVS, CDR2 FNYEAQ.

The sequenced sample was blood. This sequence was found in an elderly man in good health. The chain uses TRBV7-6 and TRBJ1-6, with a possible D match to TRBD1 (5 bases). In DNA form, the CDR3 reads TGTGCCGGCAGCTTAGATTTAGGCAGGGACGGATCACCCCTCCACTTT. Translated: CAGSLDLGRDGSPLHF.